These 24 T cell receptor beta chains share one sample of origin, sequenced in a study of cytomegalovirus exposure and HLA in healthy donors. Profiling relied on immunoSEQ multiplex PCR, and the TCRdb table lists in-frame clones only, not all of them. The sample shows fewer than 150,000 clones, almost 85% of them seen only once. The sample was PBMCs. The receptors derive from a young man in good health and CMV-seropositive.

The chain links TRBV10-3 to TRBJ2-1, with TRBD1 as a possible D gene (6 bases). V was pared by 8 bases and J by 4 bases, with 18 bases between. The CDR3 runs to 15 residues. The germline gives CDR1 ENHRY, CDR2 SYGVKD. CDR3: CAISGWGQPYNEQFF. The CDR3 DNA reads as TGTGCCATCTCCGGTTGGGGACAACCTTACAATGAGCAGTTCTTC.

In this sample, this clone turned up a few times. V usage is TRBV7-2 and J usage is TRBJ1-2, with TRBD1 as a possible D gene (5 bases). The CDR3 runs 14 residues. Trimming took off 5 bases at V and 7 bases at J, with 17 bases between the two ends. Germline values: CDR1 SGHTA, CDR2 FQGNSA. The CDR3 spells CASSPPGNPFGYTF. The CDR3 nucleotides read TGTGCCAGCAGCCCCCCAGGGAACCCATTTGGCTACACCTTC.

The genes are TRBV2 and TRBJ2-7; 9 bases are a match to TRBD1. Germline CDR1 is SNHLY and CDR2 is FYNNEI. CDR3 size: 13 residues. V gave up 5 bases and J gave up 5 bases; unmatched junction bases: 4. CDR3 DNA sequence: TGTGCCAGCAGTAATTGGGACAGGGACGAGCAGTACTTC. Translated, it gives CASSNWDRDEQYF.

The chain couples TRBV10-3 to TRBJ1-5, with 10 bases lining up with TRBD1. This CDR3 has 14 amino acids. The V and J ends lost 3 bases and 5 bases, in that order; junction bases with no gene match: 1. Looked up from germline, CDR1 is ENHRY and CDR2 is SYGVKD. This CDR3 is CAISDGTGDQPQHF. In DNA form, the CDR3 reads TGTGCCATCAGTGATGGGACAGGGGATCAGCCCCAGCATTTT.

The chain joins TRBV15 to TRBJ2-3; 12 nucleotides align to TRBD2. CDR1 LNHNV and CDR2 YYDKDF come from the germline V gene (reference sequence). The CDR3 loop spans 15 amino acids. Germline trimming cut 4 bases from V and 4 bases from J; bases unmatched to any gene: 3. The CDR3 is CATSTTSGSADTQYF. CDR3 bases: TGTGCCACCAGCACGACTAGCGGGAGCGCAGATACGCAGTATTTT.

This clone was seen a single time. This CDR3 reads CASSSTSGAYEQYF. The CDR3 DNA sequence: TGCGCCAGCAGCAGTACTAGCGGGGCCTACGAGCAGTACTTC. The V gene is TRBV5-1, the J gene TRBJ2-7; TRBD2 matches at 10 bases. Germline trimming cut 4 bases from V and 2 bases from J; bases unmatched to any gene: 3. Germline V gene lookup returns CDR1 SGHRS and CDR2 YFSETQ. CDR3 length equals 14 residues.

There are a few counts of this clone. The chain recombines TRBV10-2 with TRBJ1-2, with D possibly matching TRBD1 (5 bases). CDR1 is WSHSY, CDR2 SAAADI, per germline. The CDR3 extends over 15 amino acids. Trimming pared 8 bases from V and 0 bases from J, leaving 16 bases between. The CDR3 region has the DNA TGCGCCAGCCGGGGGAGAGGAGGAGCTAACTATGGCTACACCTTC. Translation gives CASRGRGGANYGYTF.

Of note for this clone: Other nucleotide sequences from this sample produce the same CDR3. This rearrangement joins TRBV5-1 to TRBJ2-2; perhaps TRBD2 as D (5 bases). CDR1 and CDR2 (germline): SGHRS, YFSETQ. V was clipped by 0 bases and J by 1 base, with 7 bases between them. CDR3 length equals 15 residues. The CDR3 DNA sequence: TGCGCCAGCAGCTTGGTGGGAGTGAACACCGGGGAGCTGTTTTTT. Protein sequence: CASSLVGVNTGELFF.

This chain connects TRBV7-9 to TRBJ1-1; 9 nucleotides agree with TRBD1. This CDR3 spans 15 amino acids. Germline values: CDR1 SEHNR, CDR2 FQNEAQ (reference sequence). With V trimmed by 5 bases and J by 1 base, 5 bases remained unmatched. The CDR3, as DNA: TGTGCCAGCAGCCGCCGGGACAGGGAGAACACTGAAGCTTTCTTT. It yields the protein CASSRRDRENTEAFF. The full variable domain, with the rest looked up from reference TRBV7-9 and TRBJ1-1, is DTGVSQNPRHKITKRGQNVTFRCDPISEHNRLYWYRQTLGQGPEFLTYFQNEAQLEKSRLLSDRFSAERPKGSFSTLEIQRTEQGDSAMYLCASSRRDRENTEAFFGQGTRLTVV.

V gene TRBV19 combines with J gene TRBJ2-1, with 7 bases matching TRBD2. This CDR3 region has 12 residues. The germline gives CDR1 LNHDA, CDR2 SQIVND (reference sequence). With 2 bases clipped from V and 10 bases from J, the junction kept 2 bases outside the gene matches. The CDR3 region has the DNA TGTGCCAGTAGTATACCCGGGAGGGAGCAGTTCTTC. Amino acid sequence: CASSIPGREQFF.

This chain connects TRBV5-1 to TRBJ2-2; 7 bases are shared with TRBD1. V dropped 0 bases and J dropped 6; count of bases not matched to a gene: 2. Germline V lookup: CDR1 SGHRS, CDR2 YFSETQ. The CDR3 has 14 amino acids. CDR3 nucleotide sequence: TGCGCCAGCAGCTTGGGACAGGGAGCCGGGGAGCTGTTTTTT. Its protein is CASSLGQGAGELFF. Full variable domain (remainder filled in from reference TRBV5-1 and TRBJ2-2): KAGVTQTPRYLIKTRGQQVTLSCSPISGHRSVSWYQQTPGQGLQFLFEYFSETQRNKGNFPGRFSGRQFSNSRSEMNVSTLELGDSALYLCASSLGQGAGELFFGEGSRLTVL.

This chain uses TRBV7-6 with TRBJ2-5, with TRBD2 identical over 9 bases. Germline values: CDR1 SGHVS, CDR2 FNYEAQ. This CDR3 region has 16 residues. V trimming: 1 base; J trimming: 4 bases; junction bases outside the gene matches: 7. This chain's CDR3 is CASSLGPAGGGETQYF. The DNA of the CDR3 is TGTGCCAGCAGCTTAGGACCAGCGGGAGGCGGAGAGACCCAGTACTTC.

The chain carries TRBV5-4 and TRBJ2-7; the match to TRBD2 covers 13 bases. The CDR3 length is 15 residues. The germline V gene encodes CDR1 SGHNT and CDR2 YYREEE (reference sequence). J was trimmed by 5 bases and V by 0 bases; bases with no gene match: 2. This CDR3 reads CASSLGGLAGNEQYF. Here the CDR3 DNA reads TGTGCCAGCAGCTTGGGGGGACTAGCGGGAAACGAGCAGTACTTC.

Worth noting for this clone: Within the sample, other DNA sequences also encode this same CDR3. This sequence joins TRBV5-1 and TRBJ1-1; D might be TRBD1 (5 bases). Trimming pared 2 bases from V and 4 bases from J, leaving 12 bases between. This CDR3 comprises 14 residues. Germline assignment: CDR1 SGHRS and CDR2 YFSETQ. The DNA of the CDR3 is TGCGCCAGCAGCTTAAGTGGGGGGAGCACTGAAGCTTTCTTT. Its protein is CASSLSGGSTEAFF.

The sample holds one count of this clone. The gene calls are TRBV4-3 and TRBJ1-2; 8 bases are shared with TRBD1. Germline CDR1 is LGHNA and CDR2 is YSLEER. The J segment lost 6 bases and the V segment lost 0 bases, leaving 9 bases of the junction unmatched. The CDR3 runs to 16 residues. The DNA of the CDR3 is TGCGCCAGCAGCCAAGAGAGGCAGGGGGCGATGGATGGCTACACCTTC. The encoded protein is CASSQERQGAMDGYTF.

The chain joins TRBV6-5 to TRBJ1-1, with 7 bases aligning to TRBD1. Germline CDR1 and CDR2: MNHEY and SVGAGI. Trimming at V came to 6 bases and at J to 9 bases, leaving 4 bases not matched to a gene. The CDR3 runs 11 residues. CDR3 DNA sequence: TGTGCCAGCAGCCGACAGGGTAAAGCTTTCTTT. Encoded protein: CASSRQGKAFF.

This clone turned up a few times. This chain uses TRBV7-3 with TRBJ2-3; perhaps TRBD1 as D (5 bases). Trimming removed 4 bases at V and 2 bases at J, with 13 bases between. CDR3 length equals 15 residues. Germline CDR1 and CDR2: SGHTA and FQGTGA. Written as DNA, the CDR3 is TGTGCCAGCAGCTCCTTAGGGGCTGTCACAGATACGCAGTATTTT. Translated: CASSSLGAVTDTQYF.

CDR3 DNA sequence: TGTGCCAGCAGCTCCAGGCTCTATGGCTACACCTTC. It is translated as CASSSRLYGYTF. This chain connects TRBV7-2 to TRBJ1-2, with D unclear. V dropped 4 bases and J dropped 4 bases, with 7 bases sitting between them. Germline V CDR1 and CDR2: SGHTA, FQGNSA. CDR3 size: 12 residues.

This clone was counted between two and nine times. This sequence joins TRBV6-1 and TRBJ1-2; D is unresolved. The germline V gene encodes CDR1 MNHNS and CDR2 SASEGT. Trimming cost V 2 bases and J 0 bases, with 7 bases left between them. This CDR3 has 14 amino acids. CDR3 in amino acids: CASSERPANYGYTF. In nucleotides, the CDR3 is TGTGCCAGCAGTGAACGTCCAGCTAACTATGGCTACACCTTC.

In this sample, this clone turned up a few times. As DNA, the CDR3 is TGCGCCAGCAGGGCGACTAGCGGATCACAAGAGACCCAGTACTTC. Encoded protein: CASRATSGSQETQYF. The V and J genes are TRBV5-1 and TRBJ2-5; 9 nucleotides agree with TRBD2. V was pared by 5 bases and J by 2 bases, with 7 bases of the junction left unmatched. The germline V gene has CDR1 SGHRS and CDR2 YFSETQ. CDR3 length equals 15 residues.

This clone occurred once. The V gene is TRBV29-1, the J gene TRBJ2-1; a possible D gene is TRBD2 (6 bases). In germline, CDR1 is SQVTM, CDR2 ANQGSEA. The CDR3 spans 15 residues. V shed 6 bases and J shed 5 bases, with 20 bases lying between them. CDR3 in amino acids: CSVRGGIPPHNEQFF. CDR3 in DNA: TGCAGCGTCCGGGGCGGGATTCCACCTCACAATGAGCAGTTCTTC.

The V call is TRBV7-2, the J call TRBJ2-1, with 11 bases aligning to TRBD2. The J segment lost 5 bases and the V segment lost 8 bases, leaving 11 bases of the junction unmatched. This CDR3 has 16 amino acids. Germline-derived CDR1 and CDR2 are SGHTA and FQGNSA. For the CDR3, the DNA is TGTGCCAGCCGCTCCACCGGGACTAGCGGCGACAATGAGCAGTTCTTC. Translated, it gives CASRSTGTSGDNEQFF. The full variable domain, its missing parts supplied by reference TRBV7-2 and TRBJ2-1, is GAGVSQSPSNKVTEKGKDVELRCDPISGHTALYWYRQSLGQGLEFLIYFQGNSAPDKSGLPSDRFSAERTGGSVSTLTIQRTQQEDSAVYLCASRSTGTSGDNEQFFGPGTRLTVL.

Only one count was recorded for this clone. CDR3 bases: TGTGCCAGCAAAATCAGGGGATGGGGCACTGAAGCTTTCTTT. Encoded protein: CASKIRGWGTEAFF. V is TRBV7-8 and J is TRBJ1-1, with D possibly matching TRBD1 (6 bases). Deletions cut 7 bases from V and 4 bases from J, with 16 bases between. Germline V gene data show CDR1 as SGHVS and CDR2 as FQNEAQ. This CDR3 is built from 14 residues.

A remark on this clone: The likely explanation is a read error, given a far larger clone one base away. Here the CDR3 reads CASSPGQFPSSGNTIYF. The CDR3, as DNA: TGTGCCAGCAGCCCTGGACAGTTTCCGAGCTCTGGAAACACCATATATTTT. The chain joins TRBV5-5 to TRBJ1-3, with TRBD1 as a possible D gene (6 bases). Trimming pared 4 bases from V and 0 bases from J, leaving 17 bases between. CDR1 SGHKS and CDR2 YYEKEE come from the germline V gene (reference sequence). The CDR3 consists of 17 residues.